What follows describes a single T cell receptor beta chain. These data originate in a study of blood T cell repertoires in COVID-19. At the level of the study: Acute and convalescent COVID-19 samples came from the United States, Italy and Spain. T cells, B-cell-depleted T cells, or PBMCs provided the cDNA or gDNA that served as material.

Data came from immunoSEQ multiplex PCR; TCRdb stores just in-frame clones and leaves some out. The sample yields roughly 70,000 clones, just under 90% seen once. Germline assignment: CDR1 MNHNS and CDR2 SASEGT. The CDR3 is 17 residues long. V dropped 2 bases and J dropped 1 base, with 15 bases sitting between them. The receptor was isolated from a woman at least 80 years old with active COVID-19. This sequence joins TRBV6-1 and TRBJ1-5; D is unclear. Sequenced material: peripheral blood. This chain's CDR3 is CASSELEHPRSNQPQHF. DNA of the CDR3: TGTGCCAGCAGTGAACTGGAGCACCCGAGGAGCAATCAGCCCCAGCATTTT.